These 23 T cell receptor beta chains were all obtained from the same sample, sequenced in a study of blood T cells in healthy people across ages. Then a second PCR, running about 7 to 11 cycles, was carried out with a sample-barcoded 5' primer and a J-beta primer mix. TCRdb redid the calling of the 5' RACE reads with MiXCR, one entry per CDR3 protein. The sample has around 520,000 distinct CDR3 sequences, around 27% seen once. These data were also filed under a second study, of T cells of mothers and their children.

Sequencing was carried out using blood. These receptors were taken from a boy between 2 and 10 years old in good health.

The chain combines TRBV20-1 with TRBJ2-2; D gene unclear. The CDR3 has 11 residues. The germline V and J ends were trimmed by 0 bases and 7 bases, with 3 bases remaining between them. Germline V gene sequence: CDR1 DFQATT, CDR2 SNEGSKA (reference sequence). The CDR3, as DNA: TGCAGTGCTAGAGATGTCGGGGAGCTGTTTTTT. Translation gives CSARDVGELFF.

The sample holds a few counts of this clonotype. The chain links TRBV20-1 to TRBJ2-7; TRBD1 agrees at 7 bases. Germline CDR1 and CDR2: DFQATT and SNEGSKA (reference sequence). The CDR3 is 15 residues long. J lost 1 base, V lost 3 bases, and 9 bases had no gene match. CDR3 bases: TGCAGTGCTAGTCTGGCCAGGGGGAATTCCTACGAGCAGTACTTC. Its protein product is CSASLARGNSYEQYF.

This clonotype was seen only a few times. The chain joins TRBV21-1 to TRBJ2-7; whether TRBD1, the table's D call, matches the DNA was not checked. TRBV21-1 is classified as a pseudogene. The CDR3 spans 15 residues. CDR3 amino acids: CASSKNGTGEHEQYF. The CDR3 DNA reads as TGTGCCAGCAGCAAAAACGGGACAGGGGAACACGAGCAGTACTTC.

The chain's CDR3 is CAISEMTAGGQETQYF. For the CDR3, the DNA is TGTGCCATCAGTGAGATGACGGCGGGAGGGCAAGAGACCCAGTACTTC. The chain joins TRBV10-3 to TRBJ2-5; 9 bases are shared with TRBD2. This CDR3 region has 16 residues. J lost 2 bases, V lost 2 bases, and 6 bases had no gene match. CDR1 and CDR2 from the germline V gene are ENHRY and SYGVKD.

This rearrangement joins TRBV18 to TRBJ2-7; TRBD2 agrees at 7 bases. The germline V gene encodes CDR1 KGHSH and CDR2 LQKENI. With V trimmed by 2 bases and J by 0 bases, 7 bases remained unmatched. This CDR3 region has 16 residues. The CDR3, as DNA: TGTGCCAGCTCACCAGGTCTAGCGGTTAGCTCCTACGAGCAGTACTTC. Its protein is CASSPGLAVSSYEQYF.

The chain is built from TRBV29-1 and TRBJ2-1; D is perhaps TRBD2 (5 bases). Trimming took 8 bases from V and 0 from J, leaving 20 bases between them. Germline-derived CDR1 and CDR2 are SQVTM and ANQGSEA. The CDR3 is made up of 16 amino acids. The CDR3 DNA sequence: TGCAGCCCTATAGTCGCTGGCGGGCACTCCTACAATGAGCAGTTCTTC. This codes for CSPIVAGGHSYNEQFF.

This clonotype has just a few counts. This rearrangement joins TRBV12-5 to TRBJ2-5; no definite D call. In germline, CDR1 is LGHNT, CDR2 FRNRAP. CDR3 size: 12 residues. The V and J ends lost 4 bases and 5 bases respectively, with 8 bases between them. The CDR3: CASGSGLETQYF. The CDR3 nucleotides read TGTGCTAGTGGTTCCGGGTTGGAGACCCAGTACTTC.

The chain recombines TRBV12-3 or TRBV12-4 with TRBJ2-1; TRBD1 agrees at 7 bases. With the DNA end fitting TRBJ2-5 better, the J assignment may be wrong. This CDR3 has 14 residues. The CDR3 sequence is CASSHLGQTETQYF. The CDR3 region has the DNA TGTGCCAGCAGTCACCTGGGACAGACGGAGACCCAGTACTTC.

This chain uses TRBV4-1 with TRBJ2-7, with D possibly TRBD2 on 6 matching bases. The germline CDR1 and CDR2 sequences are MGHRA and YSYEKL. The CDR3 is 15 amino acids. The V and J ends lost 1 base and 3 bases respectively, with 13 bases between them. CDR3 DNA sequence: TGCGCCAGCAGCCAAGTACTGACTAGTGACTACGAGCAGTACTTC. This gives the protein CASSQVLTSDYEQYF.

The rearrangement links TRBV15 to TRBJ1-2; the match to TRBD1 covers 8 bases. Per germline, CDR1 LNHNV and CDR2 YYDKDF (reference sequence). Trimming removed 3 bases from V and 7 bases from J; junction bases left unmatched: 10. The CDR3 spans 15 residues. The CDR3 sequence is CATSSTQGAVGGYTF. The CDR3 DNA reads TGTGCCACCAGCAGCACCCAGGGGGCTGTCGGTGGCTACACCTTC.

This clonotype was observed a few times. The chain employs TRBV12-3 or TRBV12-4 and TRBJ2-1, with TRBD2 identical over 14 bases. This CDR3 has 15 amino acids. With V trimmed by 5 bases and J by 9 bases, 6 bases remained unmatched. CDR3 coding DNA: TGTGCCAGCAGTACGGGACTAGCGGGAGTGGGTGAGCAGTTCTTC. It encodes CASSTGLAGVGEQFF.

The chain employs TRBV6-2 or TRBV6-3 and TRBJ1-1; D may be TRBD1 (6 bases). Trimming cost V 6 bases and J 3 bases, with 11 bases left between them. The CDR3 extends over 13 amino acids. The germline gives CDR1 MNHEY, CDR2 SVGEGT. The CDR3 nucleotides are TGTGCCAGCAGCCTTACAGGGTACACTGAAGCTTTCTTT. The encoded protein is CASSLTGYTEAFF.

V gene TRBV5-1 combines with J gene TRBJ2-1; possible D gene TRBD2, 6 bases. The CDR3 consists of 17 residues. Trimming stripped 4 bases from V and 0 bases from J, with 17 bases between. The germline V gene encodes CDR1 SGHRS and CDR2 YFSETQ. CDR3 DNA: TGCGCCAGCAGCGCGGGGACTGCCCCCAGCTCCTACAATGAGCAGTTCTTC. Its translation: CASSAGTAPSSYNEQFF.

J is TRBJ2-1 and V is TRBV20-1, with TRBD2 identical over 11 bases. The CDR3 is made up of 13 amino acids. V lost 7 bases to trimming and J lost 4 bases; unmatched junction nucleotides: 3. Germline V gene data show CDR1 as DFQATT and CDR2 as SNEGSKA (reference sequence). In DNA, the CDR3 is TGCAGTGGACTAGCGGGGCGTTACAATGAGCAGTTCTTC. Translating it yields CSGLAGRYNEQFF.

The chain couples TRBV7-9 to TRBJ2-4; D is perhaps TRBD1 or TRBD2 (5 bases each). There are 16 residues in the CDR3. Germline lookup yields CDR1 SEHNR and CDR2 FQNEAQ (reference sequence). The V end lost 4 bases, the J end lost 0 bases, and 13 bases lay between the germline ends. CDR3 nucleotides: TGTGCCAGCAGCTCTTACAGGACTCTAGCCAAAAACATTCAGTACTTC. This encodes CASSSYRTLAKNIQYF.

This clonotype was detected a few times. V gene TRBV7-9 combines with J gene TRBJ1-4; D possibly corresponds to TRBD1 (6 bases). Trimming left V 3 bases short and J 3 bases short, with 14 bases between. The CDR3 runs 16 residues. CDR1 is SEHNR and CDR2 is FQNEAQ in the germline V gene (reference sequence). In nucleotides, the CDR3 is TGTGCCAGCAGCTTGAATAGAGGGGGAGCTAATGAAAAACTGTTTTTT. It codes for CASSLNRGGANEKLFF. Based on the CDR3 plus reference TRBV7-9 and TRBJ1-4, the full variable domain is DTGVSQNPRHKITKRGQNVTFRCDPISEHNRLYWYRQTLGQGPEFLTYFQNEAQLEKSRLLSDRFSAERPKGSFSTLEIQRTEQGDSAMYLCASSLNRGGANEKLFFGSGTQLSVL.

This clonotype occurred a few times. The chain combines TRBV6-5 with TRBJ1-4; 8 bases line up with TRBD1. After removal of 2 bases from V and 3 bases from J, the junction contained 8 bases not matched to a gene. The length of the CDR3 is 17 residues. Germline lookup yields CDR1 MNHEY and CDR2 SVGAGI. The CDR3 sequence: CASSYNRGRGANEKLFF. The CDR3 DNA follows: TGTGCCAGCAGTTACAACAGGGGGAGAGGGGCTAATGAAAAACTGTTTTTT.

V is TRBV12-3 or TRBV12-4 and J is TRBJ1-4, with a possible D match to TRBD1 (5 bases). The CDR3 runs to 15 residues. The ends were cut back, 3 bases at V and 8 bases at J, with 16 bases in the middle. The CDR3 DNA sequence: TGTGCCAGCAGTTTTTTAGGGGCTGCGGGAGAAAAACTGTTTTTT. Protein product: CASSFLGAAGEKLFF.

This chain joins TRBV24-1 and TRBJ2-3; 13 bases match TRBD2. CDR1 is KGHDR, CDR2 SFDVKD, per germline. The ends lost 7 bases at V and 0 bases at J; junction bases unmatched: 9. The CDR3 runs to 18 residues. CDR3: CATSPGTSGTSSTDTQYF. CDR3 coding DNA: TGTGCCACCAGCCCCGGGACTAGCGGGACCTCAAGCACAGATACGCAGTATTTT.

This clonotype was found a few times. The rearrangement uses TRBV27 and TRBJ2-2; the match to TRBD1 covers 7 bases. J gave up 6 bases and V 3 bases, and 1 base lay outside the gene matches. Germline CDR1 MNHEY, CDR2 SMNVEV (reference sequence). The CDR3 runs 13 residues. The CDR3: CASSFGTAGELFF. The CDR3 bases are TGTGCCAGCAGTTTCGGGACAGCCGGGGAGCTGTTTTTT.

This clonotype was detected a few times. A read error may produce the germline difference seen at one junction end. CDR3 in amino acids: CASSYGGRESSPLHF. In nucleotides, the CDR3 is TGCGCCAGCAGTTACGGCGGCAGGGAAAGTTCACCCCTCCACTTT. The V gene is TRBV6-5, the J gene TRBJ1-6, with D perhaps matching TRBD1 (5 bases). This CDR3 spans 15 amino acids. CDR1 MNHEY and CDR2 SVGAGI come from the germline V gene.

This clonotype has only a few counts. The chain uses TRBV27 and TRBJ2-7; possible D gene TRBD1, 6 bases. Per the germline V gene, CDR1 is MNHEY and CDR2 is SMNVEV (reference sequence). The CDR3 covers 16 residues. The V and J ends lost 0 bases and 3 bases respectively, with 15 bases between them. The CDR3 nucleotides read TGTGCCAGCAGTTTATCTTCCTGGACAGTTTACTACGAGCAGTACTTC. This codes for CASSLSSWTVYYEQYF.

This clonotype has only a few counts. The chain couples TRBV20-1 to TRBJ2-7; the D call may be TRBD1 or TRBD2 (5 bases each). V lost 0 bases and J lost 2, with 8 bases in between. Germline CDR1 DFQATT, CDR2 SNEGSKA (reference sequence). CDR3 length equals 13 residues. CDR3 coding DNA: TGCAGTGCTAGAGAACGGGACCCCTACGAGCAGTACTTC. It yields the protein CSARERDPYEQYF.